This T cell receptor beta chain was documented in a study of blood T cell repertoires in COVID-19 (dated by TCRdb to about 2020). Background for the entire study: Samples covering the acute and convalescent phases of COVID-19 were provided by collaborators in the United States, Italy and Spain. The material from the prospective study consisted of cDNA or gDNA derived from T cells, B-cell-depleted T cells, or PBMCs. The sample metadata nearly always contained a de-identified subject ID, COVID-19 status, age in years and sex. The samples were drawn from two sources: the first 160 participants of the ongoing ImmuneRACE study, and about 1,300 subjects contributed by 6 global collaborators. Where HLA class I and class II types were available, the types were taken from metadata supplied by the sample provider, not from assay-based typing. The dataset comprised deeply sampled blood TCRbeta repertoires from subjects exposed to, actively infected with, or recovered from COVID-19. The repertoires were released in a freely available public database intended as a resource for research on the immune response to SARS-CoV-2.

From the cysteine up to the phenylalanine, the CDR3 has a length of 15 residues. Of all the DNA, just the CDR3 is kept, 45 bases in frame from base 1. CDR1 and CDR2 are drawn from the germline V gene: MNHEY, SVGAGI. Trimming removed 7 bases from V and 0 bases from J, leaving 13 bases between the germline ends. Whole blood was collected in K2EDTA tubes by collaborating institutions according to the institutions' own protocols. For TCRbeta analysis, collaborators shipped samples in one of three forms: frozen whole blood, isolated PBMCs, or DNA extracted from either of those sample types. On this clone: Which antigen it targets is not known. No qualities accompany the bases; no much larger clone lies one base away.

The immunoSEQ Assay, a bias-controlled multiplex PCR, was used to amplify TCRbeta CDR3 regions from genomic DNA. In the original analysis: Nucleated cell counts per sample were estimated from amplification of reference gene primers within the assay. To quantify the absolute abundance of each unique TCRbeta CDR3 rearrangement, sequence reads were collapsed and filtered. Productive Simpson clonality was computed per sample as the square root of Simpson's diversity index over productive rearrangements. TCRdb took this table from immuneACCESS and kept in-frame rearrangements with V and J called. Such tables lack part of the clones; where checked against another copy, unresolved V genes explain under half of the gap, and the rest is unexplained. V and J calls and clone size are copied from that table; D and trimming were computed from the DNA. Across this sample there are tens of thousands of clones, with around 85% seen only once. The ten largest clones add up to roughly 15% of the sample.

The full study reports these points: How much clinical and demographic metadata was included differed by source and by participant, and the metadata was provided uncurated.

This TCR was recovered from a woman in her 70s with acute or convalescent COVID-19. The sequenced material came from peripheral blood. The V gene is TRBV6-5 and the J gene is TRBJ2-1, and the D gene may be TRBD1, 5 bases matching. Here the CDR3 is given as CASILTASSYNEQFF. The DNA reads as follows: TGTGCCAGCATTTTGACAGCGAGCTCCTACAATGAGCAGTTCTTC.